These T cell receptor beta chains were read from a single sample in a study of shared clonotypes between healthy human individuals. Sequencing used immunoSEQ multiplex PCR; TCRdb keeps in-frame clones, though not all of them. The table shows just over 2,000,000 clones, with 85% to 95% occurring only once. The sample comprised naive CD4+ T cells sorted from blood. The receptors stem from a man in his late teens or twenties in good health. CDR3s include the opening cysteine and the closing phenylalanine or tryptophan. A D gene is named only where the DNA matches it firmly. Clone sizes are given selectively: once, few, many, or a class where the clone is expanded.

d_call j_call v_call clone_size cdr3_nt cdr3_aa
TRBD1 TRBJ2-1 TRBV30 . TGTGCACAAATACCCGGGACAGCCTACAATGAGCAGTTCTTC CAQIPGTAYNEQFF
TRBD2 TRBJ2-1 TRBV5-1 . TGCGCCAGCAGTCTTCCCGGCGGGAGGGCCTCGAATGAGCAGTTCTTC CASSLPGGRASNEQFF
. TRBJ2-7 TRBV20-1 . TGCAGTGCTAGGAGGGGATACGAGCAGTACTTC CSARRGYEQYF
. TRBJ1-5 TRBV30 . TGTGCCTGGAGTTCCGGGCCTCGCCCCAATCAGCCCCAGCATTTT CAWSSGPRPNQPQHF
TRBD1 TRBJ1-2 TRBV12-5 once TGTGCTAGTGGTTCTGGGGAGGCAGGGGGTGGCTACACCTTC CASGSGEAGGGYTF
. TRBJ1-1 TRBV5-1 . TGCGCCAGCAGCTGGGGTGACACTGAAGCTTTCTTT CASSWGDTEAFF
. TRBJ2-7 TRBV6-5 . TGTGCCACTCGGCGCACCTCCTACGAGCAGTACTTC CATRRTSYEQYF
. TRBJ1-1 TRBV12-5 once TGTGCTAGTGGTTTGGGGGGTAATGCTTTCTTT CASGLGGNAFF
TRBD2 TRBJ2-7 TRBV7-6 . TGTGCCAGCAGACAACCGGGACTAGAGAGGGACGAGCAGTACTTC CASRQPGLERDEQYF
TRBD2 TRBJ2-7 TRBV6-6 . TGTGCCAGCAGTTACGGACTAGCGGGGGAGCAGTACTTC CASSYGLAGEQYF
. TRBJ2-5 TRBV14 few TGTGCCAGCAGTCAGGGTCGCGGGTACCAAGAGACCCAGTACTTC CASSQGRGYQETQYF
. TRBJ1-1 TRBV5-1 once TGCGCCAGCAGCTTGGGAATGAACACTGAAGCTTTCTTT CASSLGMNTEAFF
TRBD2 TRBJ2-3 TRBV10-3 . TGTGCCATCAGTGAGAATTCCGGGAGGGTGGCAGATACGCAGTATTTT CAISENSGRVADTQYF
. TRBJ2-3 TRBV11-2 . TGTGCCAGCAGCCCGCGACAGGTTCTCTACACAGATACGCAGTATTTT CASSPRQVLYTDTQYF
TRBD2 TRBJ2-7 TRBV7-6 . TGTGCCAGCAGCTTGTCTGTGGGGGGGAAGATCTACGAGCAGTACTTC CASSLSVGGKIYEQYF
. TRBJ1-5 TRBV2 . TGTGCCAGCAGCGAGGTAAAGGGTGGAAGTCAGCATTTT CASSEVKGGSQHF
. TRBJ2-7 TRBV2 . TGTGCCAGCAGTGAAGAACGCCCAAACGAGCAGTACTTC CASSEERPNEQYF
. TRBJ1-1 TRBV27 . TGTGCCAGCAGTCCCGGGACTTTAGGGGTTGAAGCTTTCTTT CASSPGTLGVEAFF
. TRBJ1-1 TRBV6-5 . TGTGCCAGCAGTTACTCACCCGTGAGGGGGTCTGAAGCTTTCTTT CASSYSPVRGSEAFF
. TRBJ2-2 TRBV5-6 . TGTGCCAGCAGCCGAAGGGGGAACACCGGGGAGCTGTTTTTT CASSRRGNTGELFF
. TRBJ1-5 TRBV4-2 . TGTGCCAGCAGCCAATACGCCCGGGGAGGCAATCAGCCCCAGCATTTT CASSQYARGGNQPQHF
. TRBJ1-4 TRBV27 . TGTGCCAGCAGTTTATCGACAGGCGTTTCGGAAAAACTGTTTTTT CASSLSTGVSEKLFF
. TRBJ2-6 TRBV6-5 . TGTGCCAGCAGGACCTTGGCAGCTGGGGCCAACGTCCTGACTTTC CASRTLAAGANVLTF
. TRBJ1-5 TRBV2 . TGTGCCAGCAGTGATTGGAGGGTCGGAAACCAGCCCCAGCATTTT CASSDWRVGNQPQHF
. TRBJ1-2 TRBV6-1 . TGTGCCAGCAGTGAAGCCGCTGAACCCTATGGCTACACCTTC CASSEAAEPYGYTF
. TRBJ1-1 TRBV28 . TGTGCCAGCAGTACCGGACCGGCCCGAGGAGCTTTCTTT CASSTGPARGAFF
. TRBJ1-1 TRBV5-6 . TGTGCCAGCAGCTTGCTAAACACTGAAGCTTTCTTT CASSLLNTEAFF
. TRBJ1-3 TRBV20-1 . TGCAGTGCTAGAAAGGAGAACACCATATATTTT CSARKENTIYF
. TRBJ1-2 TRBV4-3 . TGCGCCAGCAGCCAAGACAGGGAGTATGGCTACACCTTC CASSQDREYGYTF
. TRBJ2-2 TRBV5-4 . TGTGCCAGCAGCCCGTATTCCCTTCTGGGGGGGGAGCTGTTTTTT CASSPYSLLGGELFF
. TRBJ2-3 TRBV4-3 . TGCGCCAGCAGCCAGGACCCCTGGAACACAGATACGCAGTATTTT CASSQDPWNTDTQYF
. TRBJ2-7 TRBV4-1 . TGCGCCAGCAGCCAATTGTCCAAGGTGACGGGCAACTACGAGCAGTACTTC CASSQLSKVTGNYEQYF
. TRBJ2-1 TRBV7-2 . TGTGCCTCCTCAGGCCCCCCGACTCACAATGAGCAGTTCTTC CASSGPPTHNEQFF
. TRBJ1-6 TRBV7-2 . TGTGCCAGCAGCTTAGGACAAGGGTATAATTCACCCCTCCACTTT CASSLGQGYNSPLHF
TRBD1 TRBJ1-1 TRBV5-4 . TGTGCCAGCAGCTTGGCCAAGACAGGGGGAACTGAAGCTTTCTTT CASSLAKTGGTEAFF
TRBD1 TRBJ2-4 TRBV14 once TGTGCCAGCAGCGGACAGGGGGGAAACATTCAGTACTTC CASSGQGGNIQYF
. TRBJ1-5 TRBV11-2 . TGTGCCAGCAGCTTGCTGCCAAACAATCAGCCCCAGCATTTT CASSLLPNNQPQHF
TRBD2 TRBJ2-3 TRBV5-1 . TGCGCCAGCAGCTTGTCGGGACTAGCCCCTATCGATACGCAGTATTTT CASSLSGLAPIDTQYF
TRBD1 TRBJ2-7 TRBV5-4 . TGTGCCAGCAGCTTGGGTGGGACAGGGTCCTACGAGCAGTACTTC CASSLGGTGSYEQYF
TRBD2 TRBJ2-1 TRBV9 . TGTGCCAGCAGCCCCCAAAGTTGGACTAGCGGGAAAGGTTCCTACAATGAGCAGTTCTTC CASSPQSWTSGKGSYNEQFF
. TRBJ2-7 TRBV25-1 . TGTGCCAGCAGTGCACTAGCTCCTTCCGAGCAGTACTTC CASSALAPSEQYF
. TRBJ2-7 TRBV28 . TGTGCCAGCAGGTCAGGTGGGGGGTACGAGCAGTACTTC CASRSGGGYEQYF
TRBD1 TRBJ1-6 TRBV5-1 . TGCGCCAGCAGCTTGGAGGCAGGGGGCTTGCGTGATTCACCCCTCCACTTT CASSLEAGGLRDSPLHF
. TRBJ1-5 TRBV5-6 . TGTGCCAGCAGCTTGGCAGGCGGTAGCCAGCCCCAGCATTTT CASSLAGGSQPQHF
. TRBJ2-2 TRBV6-5 . TGTGCCAGCAGTTACGGCCCGAGCACCGGGGAGCTGTTTTTT CASSYGPSTGELFF
. TRBJ2-7 TRBV9 . TGTGCCAGCAGCCCATTCGGGTGGGGACACGAGCAGTACTTC CASSPFGWGHEQYF
TRBD1 TRBJ2-3 TRBV7-7 . TGTGCTAGCAGCCCCGGACAGGTCACAGATACGCAGTATTTT CASSPGQVTDTQYF
. TRBJ2-3 TRBV5-8 once TGTGCCAGCAGCTTGGCCGGGACAAGAATAAGCACAGATACGCAGTATTTT CASSLAGTRISTDTQYF
TRBD1 TRBJ1-5 TRBV7-2 once TGTGCCAGCAGCGCCCTTCCGGGACAGAGGGGGCTGCCCCAGCATTTT CASSALPGQRGLPQHF
TRBD2 TRBJ2-7 TRBV27 . TGTGCCAGCAGTTTATCCCCGCCTAGCGGGGGGGCTTACGAGCAGTACTTC CASSLSPPSGGAYEQYF
TRBD1 TRBJ1-6 TRBV6-5 . TGTGCCAGCAGTCGGGGGACAGATTCACCCCTCCACTTT CASSRGTDSPLHF